This entry is about one T cell receptor (beta chain). This specimen belongs to a study of blood T cell repertoires in COVID-19. Clones were sequenced by immunoSEQ multiplex PCR, and TCRdb holds only the in-frame ones, with some missing. The sample includes 97,000 or so clones, about four fifths seen only once; the top ten take more than 15%. The specimen sequenced was peripheral blood. The clonotype comes from a man older than 75 with acute or convalescent COVID-19.

CDR3 coding DNA: TGTGCCAGCAGCTTAGGTACAGGGGGAGGAGAGACCCAGTACTTC. Its protein product is CASSLGTGGGETQYF. The rearrangement links TRBV7-9 to TRBJ2-5, with 8 bases identical to TRBD1. CDR1 and CDR2 from the germline V gene are SEHNR and FQNEAQ (reference sequence). This CDR3 is built from 15 residues. The V gene end was trimmed by 1 base and the J gene end by 4 bases; junction bases not matched to a gene: 5.